A selection of T cell receptor beta chains follows, all from one sample in a study of beta chain features in type 1 diabetes. Using immunoSEQ multiplex PCR, the repertoire was profiled, and TCRdb retains in-frame clones only, with some absent. The table has 250,000 to 300,000 clones, around 24% seen once. What was sequenced was naive CD4+ T cells from blood. Receptors originate from a woman under 40 with type 1 diabetes. The CDR3 runs from the conserved cysteine through the conserved F or W. Each record gives: D gene, clone size, J gene, V gene, CDR3 DNA, CDR3 protein. A D gene is named only where the DNA matches it firmly. Size is omitted from some rows. Given values are once, few, many or a class for expanded clones.

TRBD1 | . | TRBJ2-2 | TRBV2 | TGTGCCAGCATTGGGACAGGGGGGATCGGGGAGCTGTTTTTT | CASIGTGGIGELFF
TRBD1 | few | TRBJ1-2 | TRBV30 | TGTGCCTGGAGTGTATTTACAGGGGCGAGTGGCTACACCTTC | CAWSVFTGASGYTF
TRBD2 | . | TRBJ2-5 | TRBV5-1 | TGCGCCAGCAGCGGATCACTAGCGGGAGAGACCCAGTACTTC | CASSGSLAGETQYF
. | . | TRBJ2-3 | TRBV9 | TGTGCCAGCAGGCCCCCTGGGGGGAGCACAGATACGCAGTATTTT | CASRPPGGSTDTQYF
. | . | TRBJ2-3 | TRBV5-1 | TGCGCCAGCAGCGCACAGACAGGAGAAGAAGATACGCAGTATTTT | CASSAQTGEEDTQYF
TRBD2 | . | TRBJ2-7 | TRBV7-3 | TGTGCCAGCAGTCCAGCGGGGACTAACGAGCAGTACTTC | CASSPAGTNEQYF
TRBD1 | few | TRBJ2-5 | TRBV19 | TGTGCCAGTAGTGCCCGAGGGCCAGGGGGCGGAGAGACCCAGTACTTC | CASSARGPGGGETQYF
. | few | TRBJ2-6 | TRBV5-1 | TGCGCCAGCAGCCTCCGACAGGCGGCCAACGTCCTGACTTTC | CASSLRQAANVLTF
. | . | TRBJ2-2 | TRBV30 | TGTGCCTGGAGTGACGGGGAGGAGGGGGAGCTGTTTTTT | CAWSDGEEGELFF
. | . | TRBJ1-5 | TRBV19 | TGTGCCAGTAGTATCTCACAGGGTAGGATTCAGCCCCAGCATTTT | CASSISQGRIQPQHF